The following is a TCR beta chain sequence with its context. Its antigen is as yet unknown. Clones were read by immunoSEQ multiplex PCR, and TCRdb kept only the in-frame ones, dropping some. The table has approximately 150,000 clones, about 91% seen once. This specimen belongs to a study of T cell responses to AZD1222 COVID-19 vaccine. V shed 3 bases and J shed 0 bases, with 14 bases lying between them. The CDR3 extends over 17 amino acids. The germline V gene encodes CDR1 LNHDA and CDR2 SQIVND (reference sequence). Study conclusions and caveats: Compared with day 0, the breadth and depth of the Spike-specific TCR repertoire rose significantly after two doses of AZD1222.

The receptor was derived from an adult who received the AZD1222 COVID-19 vaccine. The sequencing used peripheral blood, collected 28 days after the second AZD1222 dose. This sequence joins TRBV19 and TRBJ2-2; no definite D call. The CDR3 coding sequence is TGTGCCAGTAGTATTATGTCTGGTGGGCCGAACACCGGGGAGCTGTTTTTT. The encoded protein is CASSIMSGGPNTGELFF.